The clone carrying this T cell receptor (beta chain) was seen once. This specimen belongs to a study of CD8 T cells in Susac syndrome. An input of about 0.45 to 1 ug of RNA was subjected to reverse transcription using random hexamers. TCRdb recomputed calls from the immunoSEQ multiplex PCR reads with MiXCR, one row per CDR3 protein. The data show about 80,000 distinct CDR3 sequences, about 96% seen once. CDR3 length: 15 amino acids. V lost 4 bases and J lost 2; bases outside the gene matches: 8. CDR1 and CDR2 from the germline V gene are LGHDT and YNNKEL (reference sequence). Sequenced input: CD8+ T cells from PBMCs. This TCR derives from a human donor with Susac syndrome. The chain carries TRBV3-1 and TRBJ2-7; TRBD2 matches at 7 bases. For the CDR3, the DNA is TGTGCCAGCAGCCGTGATCTAGCGGTGACCTACGAGCAGTACTTC. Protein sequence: CASSRDLAVTYEQYF.